These T cell receptor beta chains were read from a single sample in a study of T cells in narcolepsy. The data were produced by immunoSEQ multiplex PCR, yet TCRdb's version contains in-frame clones alone and is incomplete. The repertoire consists of under 35,000 clones, with more than 70% occurring once and the leading ten covering more than 1%. Sequencing input: memory (CD45RA-) CD4+ T cells from blood. These receptors originate from a human donor in good health. The CDR3 runs from the conserved cysteine through the conserved F or W. The order of the fields is clone size, J gene, D gene, V gene, CDR3 protein, CDR3 DNA. D genes are given only for firm matches. Only some rows state a clone size, as once, few, many or a class for expanded clones.

size: .; J: TRBJ2-3; D: .; V: TRBV2; CDR3: CASSVLAWTDTQYF; DNA: TGTGCCAGCAGTGTCCTAGCGTGGACAGATACGCAGTATTTT
size: .; J: TRBJ1-2; D: .; V: TRBV5-4; CDR3: CASSLAASAPQGYTF; DNA: TGTGCCAGCAGCTTGGCGGCCTCCGCTCCGCAAGGCTACACCTTC
size: once; J: TRBJ2-5; D: .; V: TRBV5-4; CDR3: CASSLAIGRTSETQYF; DNA: TGTGCCAGCAGCTTGGCCATAGGCAGGACGAGCGAGACCCAGTACTTC
size: .; J: TRBJ1-1; D: .; V: TRBV7-6; CDR3: CASSPFGRLNTEAFF; DNA: TGTGCCAGCAGCCCCTTTGGACGTCTCAACACTGAAGCTTTCTTT
size: .; J: TRBJ2-1; D: .; V: TRBV4-2; CDR3: CASSFRSPGSRFEQFF; DNA: TGTGCCAGCAGCTTCAGATCTCCGGGATCTAGGTTTGAGCAGTTCTTC
size: few; J: TRBJ1-1; D: .; V: TRBV28; CDR3: CASSPSTRGTEAFF; DNA: TGTGCCAGCAGTCCGTCCACTAGAGGCACTGAAGCTTTCTTT
size: once; J: TRBJ1-1; D: .; V: TRBV2; CDR3: CASSEVWGGTEAFF; DNA: TGTGCCAGCAGTGAAGTCTGGGGGGGGACTGAAGCTTTCTTT
size: .; J: TRBJ2-3; D: .; V: TRBV7-9; CDR3: CASSLGPGASTDTQYF; DNA: TGTGCCAGCAGCTTAGGACCGGGAGCTAGCACAGATACGCAGTATTTT
size: .; J: TRBJ2-3; D: TRBD1; V: TRBV7-2; CDR3: CASSRQGATDTQYF; DNA: TGTGCCAGCAGCCGACAGGGGGCAACAGATACGCAGTATTTT
size: .; J: TRBJ1-4; D: .; V: TRBV30; CDR3: CAWRIRRGFNEKLFF; DNA: TGTGCCTGGAGGATCCGCAGGGGCTTTAATGAAAAACTGTTTTTT
size: .; J: TRBJ2-7; D: .; V: TRBV7-9; CDR3: CASSLGTGTFQEQYF; DNA: TGTGCCAGCAGCTTAGGGACGGGTACGTTCCAAGAGCAGTACTTC
size: .; J: TRBJ2-7; D: .; V: TRBV18; CDR3: CASSPTQAYEQYF; DNA: TGTGCCAGCTCACCCACACAGGCCTACGAGCAGTACTTC
size: .; J: TRBJ1-6; D: .; V: TRBV5-8; CDR3: CASSLRREGSPLHF; DNA: TGTGCCAGCAGCTTGCGCAGGGAGGGCTCACCCCTCCACTTT
size: .; J: TRBJ1-5; D: .; V: TRBV4-1; CDR3: CASSLQAASNQPQHF; DNA: TGCGCCAGCAGCCTGCAGGCCGCGAGCAATCAGCCCCAGCATTTT
size: few; J: TRBJ2-2; D: TRBD2; V: TRBV9; CDR3: CASSRELAGGRSGELFF; DNA: TGTGCCAGCAGCAGAGAGCTAGCGGGGGGTAGGAGCGGGGAGCTGTTTTTT
size: .; J: TRBJ1-3; D: .; V: TRBV9; CDR3: CASSGRQLKGGNTIYF; DNA: TGTGCCAGCAGCGGTAGACAGCTCAAAGGCGGAAACACCATATATTTT
size: .; J: TRBJ2-7; D: .; V: TRBV7-9; CDR3: CASSFFSGGASMYEQYF; DNA: TGTGCCAGCAGTTTTTTTTCCGGAGGGGCATCCATGTACGAGCAGTACTTC
size: .; J: TRBJ1-1; D: .; V: TRBV27; CDR3: CASSLGATVNTEAFF; DNA: TGTGCCAGCAGTTTAGGGGCGACCGTGAACACTGAAGCTTTCTTT
size: .; J: TRBJ2-5; D: .; V: TRBV9; CDR3: CASSVLGGGQETQYF; DNA: TGTGCCAGCAGCGTATTGGGGGGAGGACAAGAGACCCAGTACTTC
size: .; J: TRBJ2-6; D: TRBD1; V: TRBV7-9; CDR3: CASSLRGQGFAGANVLTF; DNA: TGTGCCAGCAGCTTAAGGGGACAGGGTTTTGCCGGGGCCAACGTCCTGACTTTC
size: few; J: TRBJ1-2; D: .; V: TRBV6-4; CDR3: CASIFRQQANYGYTF; DNA: TGTGCCAGCATCTTTCGACAGCAAGCTAACTATGGCTACACCTTC
size: .; J: TRBJ2-1; D: TRBD2; V: TRBV7-2; CDR3: CASSLGLAGDNEQFF; DNA: TGTGCCAGCAGCCTTGGACTAGCGGGGGACAATGAGCAGTTCTTC
size: .; J: TRBJ2-2; D: .; V: TRBV5-6; CDR3: CASSLLQPNTGELFF; DNA: TGTGCCAGCAGCCTCCTGCAGCCGAACACCGGGGAGCTGTTTTTT
size: .; J: TRBJ2-1; D: .; V: TRBV6-5; CDR3: CASGSTTGNNEQFF; DNA: TGTGCCAGCGGGTCGACGACTGGAAACAATGAGCAGTTCTTC
size: .; J: TRBJ1-1; D: .; V: TRBV5-5; CDR3: CASREATRSNTEAFF; DNA: TGTGCCAGCAGAGAGGCAACCCGCTCGAACACTGAAGCTTTCTTT
size: .; J: TRBJ2-5; D: .; V: TRBV14; CDR3: CASSQVVGLQNTQYF; DNA: TGTGCCAGCAGCCAAGTTGTGGGGTTACAAAACACCCAGTACTTC
size: .; J: TRBJ2-3; D: .; V: TRBV7-9; CDR3: CASSLGGRQIVQYF; DNA: TGTGCCAGCAGCTTGGGGGGCCGGCAGATAGTGCAGTATTTT
size: few; J: TRBJ1-2; D: .; V: TRBV9; CDR3: CASSGGAIGYTF; DNA: TGTGCCAGCAGCGGGGGGGCAATAGGCTACACCTTC
size: once; J: TRBJ1-2; D: .; V: TRBV28; CDR3: CASSATGTHRGYTF; DNA: TGTGCCAGCAGTGCGACCGGGACACATCGTGGCTACACCTTC
size: .; J: TRBJ2-1; D: .; V: TRBV9; CDR3: CASSVEGGPYNEQFF; DNA: TGTGCCAGCAGCGTAGAGGGGGGCCCCTACAATGAGCAGTTCTTC
size: .; J: TRBJ2-1; D: TRBD2; V: TRBV19; CDR3: CASGLAGGTIEQFF; DNA: TGTGCCAGCGGACTAGCGGGAGGTACAATTGAGCAGTTCTTC
size: .; J: TRBJ2-5; D: .; V: TRBV11-2; CDR3: CASSLDETQYF; DNA: TGTGCCAGCAGCTTAGATGAGACCCAGTACTTC
size: .; J: TRBJ2-2; D: TRBD2; V: TRBV5-6; CDR3: CASSLELAGYTGELFF; DNA: TGTGCCAGCAGCTTGGAACTAGCGGGATACACCGGGGAGCTGTTTTTT
size: .; J: TRBJ2-7; D: TRBD1; V: TRBV2; CDR3: CASSQTYRDRGREQYF; DNA: TGTGCCAGCAGTCAGACCTACCGGGACAGGGGACGAGAGCAGTACTTC
size: .; J: TRBJ1-4; D: .; V: TRBV7-6; CDR3: CASSQPGQGAEKLFF; DNA: TGTGCCAGCAGCCAACCGGGCCAAGGGGCAGAAAAACTGTTTTTT
size: .; J: TRBJ2-7; D: .; V: TRBV5-1; CDR3: CASSQGLRNEQYF; DNA: TGCGCCAGCAGCCAAGGGCTCCGGAACGAGCAGTACTTC
size: .; J: TRBJ2-2; D: .; V: TRBV13; CDR3: CASRGQTANTGELFF; DNA: TGTGCCAGCAGGGGGCAGACCGCGAACACCGGGGAGCTGTTTTTT
size: .; J: TRBJ2-1; D: .; V: TRBV30; CDR3: CAWSLVFNEQFF; DNA: TGTGCCTGGAGTCTTGTTTTCAATGAGCAGTTCTTC
size: .; J: TRBJ1-2; D: .; V: TRBV11-2; CDR3: CASSSLRGRTNYGYTF; DNA: TGTGCCAGCAGCTCCCTCAGGGGAAGAACTAACTATGGCTACACCTTC
size: few; J: TRBJ2-5; D: TRBD1; V: TRBV6-1; CDR3: CASRGGQGGTQYF; DNA: TGTGCCAGCAGAGGGGGACAGGGGGGAACCCAGTACTTC
size: .; J: TRBJ1-2; D: TRBD1; V: TRBV28; CDR3: CASTTTGGDGYTF; DNA: TGTGCCAGCACCACCACAGGGGGAGATGGCTACACCTTC
size: .; J: TRBJ2-2; D: TRBD2; V: TRBV7-2; CDR3: CASSLGGLALPGELFF; DNA: TGTGCCAGCAGCTTAGGCGGACTAGCTCTCCCCGGGGAGCTGTTTTTT
size: .; J: TRBJ2-1; D: .; V: TRBV30; CDR3: CAWRRGTYNEQFF; DNA: TGTGCCTGGAGGCGGGGAACCTACAATGAGCAGTTCTTC
size: .; J: TRBJ2-1; D: .; V: TRBV28; CDR3: CASSLNGGHEQFF; DNA: TGTGCCAGCAGTTTAAATGGGGGCCATGAGCAGTTCTTC
size: .; J: TRBJ2-5; D: .; V: TRBV6-5; CDR3: CASSSYLQSQETQYF; DNA: TGTGCCAGCAGTTCCTACCTCCAGAGTCAAGAGACCCAGTACTTC